This TCR beta chain was sequenced for a study of OX40 agonist ivuxolimab in advanced cancers. Across the study: A partial response was reached by three patients: one with hepatocellular carcinoma and two with cutaneous melanoma.

Trimming took off 5 bases at V and 8 bases at J, with 16 bases between the two ends. The germline V gene encodes CDR1 SEHNR and CDR2 FQNEAQ (reference sequence). This CDR3 is 14 amino acids long. Data came from immunoSEQ multiplex PCR; TCRdb stores just in-frame clones and leaves some out. The sample lists 57,000 or so clones; roughly 81% were seen once. Overall study results and limits: The average count of expanded clones was higher among CD8+ T cells than among CD4+.

A remark on this clone: Its matching antigen is unknown.

This chain uses TRBV7-9 with TRBJ2-1, with a weak D call TRBD1 (6 bases). This clonotype originated in an adult with an advanced solid tumor such as melanoma, head and neck, liver or kidney cancer. The material sequenced was CD4+ or CD8+ T cells sorted from blood, taken in a trial of the OX40 agonist ivuxolimab. The CDR3 DNA is TGTGCCAGCAGCCCCAACAGGGTCGGGGATGAGCAGTTCTTC. Protein product: CASSPNRVGDEQFF.